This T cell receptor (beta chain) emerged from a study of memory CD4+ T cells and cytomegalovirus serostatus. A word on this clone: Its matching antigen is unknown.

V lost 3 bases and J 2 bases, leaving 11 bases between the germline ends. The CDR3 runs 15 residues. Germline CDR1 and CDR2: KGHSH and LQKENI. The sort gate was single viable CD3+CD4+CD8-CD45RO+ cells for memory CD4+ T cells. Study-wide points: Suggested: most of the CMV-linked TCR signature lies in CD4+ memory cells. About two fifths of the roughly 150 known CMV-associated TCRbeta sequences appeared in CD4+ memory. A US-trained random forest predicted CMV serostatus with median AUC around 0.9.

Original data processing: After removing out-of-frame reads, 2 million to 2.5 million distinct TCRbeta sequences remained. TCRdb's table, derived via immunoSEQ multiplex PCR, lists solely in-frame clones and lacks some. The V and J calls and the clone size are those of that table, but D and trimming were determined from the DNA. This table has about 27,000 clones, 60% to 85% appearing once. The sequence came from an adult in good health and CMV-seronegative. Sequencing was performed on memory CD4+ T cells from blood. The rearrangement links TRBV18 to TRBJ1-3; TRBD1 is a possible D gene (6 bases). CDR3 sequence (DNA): TGTGCCAGCTCACCGATACAGGGAGCTGGAAACACCATATATTTT. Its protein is CASSPIQGAGNTIYF.